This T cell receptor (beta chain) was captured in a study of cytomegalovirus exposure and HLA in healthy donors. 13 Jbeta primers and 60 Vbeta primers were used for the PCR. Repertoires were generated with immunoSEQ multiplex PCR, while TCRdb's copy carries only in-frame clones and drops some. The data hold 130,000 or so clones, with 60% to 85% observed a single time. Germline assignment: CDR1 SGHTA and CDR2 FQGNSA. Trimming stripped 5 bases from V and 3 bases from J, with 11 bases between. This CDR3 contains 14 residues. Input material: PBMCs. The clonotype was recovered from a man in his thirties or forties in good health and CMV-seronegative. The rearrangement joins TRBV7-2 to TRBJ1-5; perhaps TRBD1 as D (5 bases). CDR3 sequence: CASSPKGLNQPQHF. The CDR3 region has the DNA TGTGCCAGCAGCCCGAAGGGGCTCAATCAGCCCCAGCATTTT. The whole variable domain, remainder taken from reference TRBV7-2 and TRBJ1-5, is GAGVSQSPSNKVTEKGKDVELRCDPISGHTALYWYRQSLGQGLEFLIYFQGNSAPDKSGLPSDRFSAERTGGSVSTLTIQRTQQEDSAVYLCASSPKGLNQPQHFGDGTRLSIL.